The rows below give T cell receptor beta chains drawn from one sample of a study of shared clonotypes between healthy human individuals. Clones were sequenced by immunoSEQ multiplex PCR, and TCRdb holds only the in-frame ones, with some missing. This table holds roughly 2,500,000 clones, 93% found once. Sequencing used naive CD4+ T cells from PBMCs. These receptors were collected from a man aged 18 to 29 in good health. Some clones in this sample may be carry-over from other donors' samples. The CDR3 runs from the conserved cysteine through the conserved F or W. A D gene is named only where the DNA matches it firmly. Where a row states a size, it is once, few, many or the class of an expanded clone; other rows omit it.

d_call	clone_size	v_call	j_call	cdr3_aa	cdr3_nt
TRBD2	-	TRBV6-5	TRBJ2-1	CASARGLASYNEQFF	TGTGCCAGCGCACGAGGACTAGCATCCTACAATGAGCAGTTCTTC
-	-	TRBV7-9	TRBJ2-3	CASIHAGAGTDTQYF	TGTGCCAGCATTCACGCGGGGGCGGGCACAGATACGCAGTATTTT
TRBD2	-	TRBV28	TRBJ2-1	CASRSSGSGVNEQFF	TGTGCCAGCAGAAGTAGCGGGAGTGGGGTCAATGAGCAGTTCTTC
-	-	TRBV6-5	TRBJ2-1	CASSPRTNEQFF	TGTGCCAGCAGCCCTCGAACCAATGAGCAGTTCTTC
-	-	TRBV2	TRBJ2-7	CASSVAFYEQYF	TGTGCCAGCAGTGTTGCCTTCTACGAGCAGTACTTC
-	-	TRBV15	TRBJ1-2	CATSRDRARYTF	TGTGCCACCAGCAGAGACAGGGCCCGCTACACCTTC
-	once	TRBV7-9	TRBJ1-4	CASSLSEATNEKLFF	TGTGCCAGCAGCTTATCGGAAGCAACTAATGAAAAACTGTTTTTT
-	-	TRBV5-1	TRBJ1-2	CASSLDTANYGYTF	TGCGCCAGCAGCTTGGATACAGCTAACTATGGCTACACCTTC
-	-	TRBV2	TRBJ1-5	CASSGQGRHSNQPQHF	TGTGCCAGCAGTGGTCAGGGAAGACATAGCAATCAGCCCCAGCATTTT
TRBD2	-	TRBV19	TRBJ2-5	CASSSDLAGGPVETQYF	TGTGCCAGTAGTTCAGATCTAGCGGGAGGGCCAGTTGAGACCCAGTACTTC
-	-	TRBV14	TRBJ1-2	CASSQGSHYGYTF	TGTGCCAGCAGCCAAGGCAGCCACTATGGCTACACCTTC
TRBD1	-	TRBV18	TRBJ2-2	CASSRDRLNTGELFF	TGTGCCAGCTCAAGGGACAGGCTGAACACCGGGGAGCTGTTTTTT
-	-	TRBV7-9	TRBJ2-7	CASSSVRPYEQYF	TGTGCCAGCAGCTCTGTCCGTCCCTACGAGCAGTACTTC
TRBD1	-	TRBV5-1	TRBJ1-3	CASSLGTGSGNTIYF	TGCGCCAGCAGCTTGGGGACAGGGTCTGGAAACACCATATATTTT
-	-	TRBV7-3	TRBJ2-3	CASSPGGIDTQYF	TGTGCCAGCAGCCCCGGGGGTATAGATACGCAGTATTTT
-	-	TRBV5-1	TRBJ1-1	CASSLSPGPNTEAFF	TGCGCCAGCAGCTTGTCGCCAGGACCGAACACTGAAGCTTTCTTT
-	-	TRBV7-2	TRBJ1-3	CASSSRFAIYF	TGTGCCAGCAGCTCAAGGTTCGCCATATATTTT
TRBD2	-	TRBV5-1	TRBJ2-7	CASSLLADYEQYF	TGCGCCAGCAGCCTCCTAGCGGACTACGAGCAGTACTTC
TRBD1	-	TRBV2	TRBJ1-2	CASSERRGDPMSGYTF	TGTGCCAGCAGTGAACGCAGGGGGGATCCCATGAGTGGCTACACCTTC
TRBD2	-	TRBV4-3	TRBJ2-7	CASSQETVASGYRSSYEQYF	TGCGCCAGCAGCCAAGAAACCGTGGCTAGCGGCTACAGGAGCTCCTACGAGCAGTACTTC
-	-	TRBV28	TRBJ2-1	CASSLMPSAYNEQFF	TGTGCCAGCAGTTTAATGCCCTCAGCCTACAATGAGCAGTTCTTC
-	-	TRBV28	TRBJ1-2	CASSPGTLVGYTF	TGTGCCAGCAGTCCCGGGACTTTGGTTGGCTACACCTTC
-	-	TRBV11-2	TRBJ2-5	CASSLVLGDQETQYF	TGTGCCAGCAGCTTAGTTTTAGGTGACCAAGAGACCCAGTACTTC
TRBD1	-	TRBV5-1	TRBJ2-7	CASSTGQGSHEQYF	TGCGCCAGCAGCACCGGACAGGGTAGCCACGAGCAGTACTTC
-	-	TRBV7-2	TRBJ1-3	CASSFLHWGETNSGNTIYF	TGTGCCAGCAGCTTCTTGCATTGGGGCGAGACCAACTCTGGAAACACCATATATTTT
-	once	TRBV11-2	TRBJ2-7	CASSLVRWGDEQYF	TGTGCCAGCAGCTTAGTTAGGTGGGGGGACGAGCAGTACTTC
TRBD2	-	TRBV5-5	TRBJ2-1	CASSLERETYNEQFF	TGTGCCAGCAGCTTGGAGCGGGAGACCTACAATGAGCAGTTCTTC
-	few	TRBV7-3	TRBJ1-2	CASSLTGGAGHGYTF	TGTGCCAGCAGCTTAACCGGTGGTGCAGGTCATGGCTACACCTTC
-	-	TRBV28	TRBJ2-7	CASGQTPVYEQYF	TGTGCCAGTGGCCAGACACCCGTGTACGAGCAGTACTTC
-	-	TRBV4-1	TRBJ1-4	CASSLYPREEKLFF	TGCGCCAGCAGCCTATACCCCAGGGAGGAAAAACTGTTTTTT
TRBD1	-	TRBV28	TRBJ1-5	CASSRIPGQGDQPQHF	TGTGCCAGCAGTCGAATCCCGGGACAGGGGGATCAGCCCCAGCATTTT
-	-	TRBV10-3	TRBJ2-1	CAISESTGGEVDEQFF	TGTGCCATCAGTGAATCGACCGGGGGTGAAGTGGATGAGCAGTTCTTC
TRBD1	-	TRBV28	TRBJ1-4	CASSLAGGNNEKLFF	TGTGCCAGCAGTTTGGCAGGGGGGAATAATGAAAAACTGTTTTTT
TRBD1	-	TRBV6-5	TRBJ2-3	CASSLNRGFTDTQYF	TGTGCCAGCAGTTTGAACAGGGGGTTCACAGATACGCAGTATTTT
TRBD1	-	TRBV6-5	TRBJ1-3	CASSRMTGVGNTIYF	TGTGCCAGCAGTAGGATGACAGGGGTTGGAAACACCATATATTTT
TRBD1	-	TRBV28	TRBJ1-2	CASSSGTGGANGGYTF	TGTGCCAGCAGTTCCGGGACAGGGGGCGCCAATGGTGGCTACACCTTC
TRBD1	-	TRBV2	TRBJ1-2	CASRQGQGSGYTF	TGTGCCAGCAGACAAGGACAGGGCAGTGGCTACACCTTC
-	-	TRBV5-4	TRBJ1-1	CASTWGQLNTEAFF	TGTGCCAGCACCTGGGGACAACTGAACACTGAAGCTTTCTTT
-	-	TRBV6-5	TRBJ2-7	CASSPRAGVYEQYF	TGTGCCAGCAGCCCCAGAGCGGGCGTCTACGAGCAGTACTTC
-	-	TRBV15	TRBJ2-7	CATSRGGANSYEQYF	TGTGCCACCAGCAGAGGAGGGGCGAACTCCTACGAGCAGTACTTC
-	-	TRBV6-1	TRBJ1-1	CASSERQGGAFF	TGTGCCAGCAGTGAAAGGCAGGGTGGAGCTTTCTTT
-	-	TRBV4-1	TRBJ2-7	CASSQPLGKQLF	TGCGCCAGCAGCCAACCATTAGGGAAACAGCTTTTC
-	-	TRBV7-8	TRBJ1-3	CASSPPGVAGNTIYF	TGTGCCAGCAGCCCCCCCGGGGTGGCTGGAAACACCATATATTTT
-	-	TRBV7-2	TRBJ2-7	CASSSNRVPQLRGYEQYF	TGTGCCAGCAGCTCGAACAGGGTACCACAACTCAGGGGCTACGAGCAGTACTTC
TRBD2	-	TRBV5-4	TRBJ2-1	CASSPTSGSFNEQFF	TGTGCCAGCAGTCCAACTAGCGGGAGTTTCAATGAGCAGTTCTTC
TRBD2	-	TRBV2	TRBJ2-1	CASSEKPSGRARNEQFF	TGTGCCAGCAGTGAGAAACCTAGCGGGAGGGCTAGGAATGAGCAGTTCTTC
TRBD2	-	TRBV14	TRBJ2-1	CASSQPGGYNEQFF	TGTGCCAGCAGCCAACCGGGGGGCTACAATGAGCAGTTCTTC
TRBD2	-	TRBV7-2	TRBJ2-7	CASSSKLAGGAYEQYF	TGTGCCAGCAGCTCAAAGCTAGCGGGGGGGGCCTACGAGCAGTACTTC
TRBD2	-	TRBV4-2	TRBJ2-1	CASSQEGGSYNEQFF	TGTGCCAGCAGCCAAGAGGGGGGGTCCTACAATGAGCAGTTCTTC
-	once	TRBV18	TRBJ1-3	CASSPPQARVRDTIYF	TGTGCCAGCTCACCACCTCAGGCCAGAGTCCGGGACACCATATATTTT
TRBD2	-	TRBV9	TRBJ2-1	CASSARDYTYNEQFF	TGTGCCAGCAGCGCCCGGGACTACACCTACAATGAGCAGTTCTTC
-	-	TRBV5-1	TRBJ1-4	CASSLTGLNEKLFF	TGCGCCAGCAGCTTAACAGGACTTAATGAAAAACTGTTTTTT
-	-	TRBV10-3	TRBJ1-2	CAISGVNYGYTF	TGTGCCATCTCGGGGGTTAACTATGGCTACACCTTC